The 31 T cell receptor beta chains below come from one sample, sequenced in a study of T cells after yellow fever vaccination. One entry per CDR3 protein results from TCRdb running MiXCR on the 5' RACE reads. The data contain 250,000 to 350,000 distinct CDR3 sequences, less than 9.5% of them singletons. The material was CD4+ T cells sorted from PBMCs, obtained 5 days after the yellow fever booster vaccination. The origin of the receptors is a man younger than 30 who received the YFV17D yellow fever vaccine.

Only a few counts were recorded for this clonotype. The gene calls are TRBV10-3 and TRBJ2-5; TRBD2 matches at 10 bases. Germline CDR1 ENHRY, CDR2 SYGVKD. V was clipped by 4 bases and J by 1 base; unmatched bases: 0. The CDR3 runs 14 residues. CDR3: CAISGTSGQETQYF. The CDR3 DNA reads as TGTGCCATCAGTGGGACTAGCGGCCAAGAGACCCAGTACTTC.

This clonotype was recorded at least ten times. The chain has TRBV7-7 and TRBJ2-7, with D possibly called TRBD1 or TRBD2 (5 bases each). This CDR3 has 13 amino acids. Trimming took off 5 bases at V and 3 bases at J, with 11 bases between the two ends. Germline loops: CDR1 SSHAT, CDR2 FNYEAQ (reference sequence). The DNA of the CDR3 is TGTGCCAGCAGCCGGGACGGCAACTACGAGCAGTACTTC. This translates into CASSRDGNYEQYF.

This clonotype was seen a handful of times. The chain combines TRBV5-1 with TRBJ2-3; D not certain. CDR1 and CDR2 from the germline V gene are SGHRS and YFSETQ. CDR3 size: 15 residues. Trimming cost V 0 bases and J 0 bases, with 8 bases left between them. CDR3 protein: CASSLDSASTDTQYF. The CDR3 nucleotides read TGCGCCAGCAGCTTGGACTCCGCTAGCACAGATACGCAGTATTTT.

This chain uses TRBV28 with TRBJ1-2; D unresolved. V lost 1 base and J 8 bases, leaving 17 bases between the germline ends. This CDR3 has 15 amino acids. Germline lookup yields CDR1 MDHEN and CDR2 SYDVKM. CDR3 loop: CASSLFSGVLGGYTF. The CDR3 DNA sequence: TGTGCCAGCAGTTTATTCAGCGGGGTCCTTGGGGGCTACACCTTC.

This clonotype was seen a few times. The V gene is TRBV7-9, the J gene TRBJ1-5; D unclear. The length of the CDR3 is 14 residues. Germline CDR1 is SEHNR and CDR2 is FQNEAQ (reference sequence). Trimming cost V 1 base and J 6 bases, with 10 bases left between them. CDR3 coding DNA: TGTGCCAGCAGCTTAGATTTGGAGGGTCAGCCCCAGCATTTT. This gives the protein CASSLDLEGQPQHF.

This clonotype was seen at least ten times. This chain's CDR3 is CATLAGLDTQYF. CDR3 nucleotides: TGTGCCACCCTAGCGGGGTTAGATACGCAGTATTTT. The chain carries TRBV15 and TRBJ2-3; 9 nucleotides match TRBD2. J was trimmed by 5 bases and V by 8 bases; bases with no gene match: 2. Germline V CDR1 and CDR2: LNHNV, YYDKDF (reference sequence). The CDR3 totals 12 residues. The whole variable domain, filled in from reference TRBV15 and TRBJ2-3, reads DAMVIQNPRYQVTQFGKPVTLSCSQTLNHNVMYWYQQKSSQAPKLLFHYYDKDFNNEADTPDNFQSRRPNTSFCFLDIRSPGLGDTAMYLCATLAGLDTQYFGPGTRLTVL.

This clonotype was seen at least ten times. This chain connects TRBV4-3 to TRBJ1-6; D uncertain. The CDR3 runs 15 residues. Germline assignment: CDR1 LGHNA and CDR2 YSLEER. Trimming took off 1 base at V and 5 bases at J, with 9 bases between the two ends. The CDR3 loop is CASSQGTVNNSPLHF. CDR3 sequence (DNA): TGCGCCAGCAGCCAAGGGACGGTAAATAATTCACCCCTCCACTTT.

The chain links TRBV14 to TRBJ2-2; perhaps TRBD1 as D (6 bases). V lost 8 bases and J lost 0, with 10 bases in between. Germline V CDR1 and CDR2: SGHDN, FVKESK. This CDR3 comprises 14 residues. The CDR3 reads CASGGQSNTGELFF. CDR3 coding DNA: TGTGCCAGCGGCGGACAGTCGAACACCGGGGAGCTGTTTTTT.

This clonotype was counted at least ten times. In DNA form, the CDR3 reads TGTGCCAGCAGTGACAGACTAGCTTTCTTT. Protein sequence: CASSDRLAFF. The rearrangement uses TRBV6-1 and TRBJ1-1; D is ambiguous. Germline V gives CDR1 MNHNS, CDR2 SASEGT. The V gene lost 3 bases and the J gene lost 10 bases, with 6 bases spanning the gap. The CDR3 contains 10 residues.

The chain recombines TRBV5-1 with TRBJ2-3, with D perhaps given as TRBD1 or TRBD2 (6 bases each). Trimming left V 3 bases short and J 3 bases short, with 14 bases between. From germline, CDR1 is SGHRS and CDR2 YFSETQ. CDR3 length: 15 residues. This chain's CDR3 is CASSSGGGRTDTQYF. CDR3 DNA: TGCGCCAGCAGCTCTGGAGGGGGGCGGACAGATACGCAGTATTTT.

The chain combines TRBV6-5 with TRBJ2-7; no definite D call. The CDR3 extends over 13 amino acids. V lost 0 bases to trimming and J lost 2 bases, with 5 bases between them. CDR1 and CDR2 from the germline V gene are MNHEY and SVGAGI. The CDR3 is CASSYSSAYEQYF. The DNA for the CDR3 is TGTGCCAGCAGTTACTCGAGCGCCTACGAGCAGTACTTC.

The chain carries TRBV6-5 and TRBJ2-1; 9 bases line up with TRBD2. The junction had 6 bases not matched to a gene; V was cut back by 7 bases and J by 2 bases. CDR1 MNHEY and CDR2 SVGAGI come from the germline V gene. This CDR3 is built from 15 residues. In nucleotides, the CDR3 is TGTGCCAGCACCAGGCGGACTAGCGCCTACAATGAGCAGTTCTTC. This codes for CASTRRTSAYNEQFF.

This clonotype turned up a few times. This chain joins TRBV5-5 and TRBJ1-1; tentative D call: TRBD1 (5 bases). Trimming shortened V by 1 base and J by 11 bases, and 27 bases separated the two germline ends. Germline CDR1 SGHKS, CDR2 YYEKEE (reference sequence). The CDR3 has 17 amino acids. The chain's CDR3 is CASSLNPTRGFTSWAFF. The CDR3 bases are TGTGCCAGCAGCTTGAATCCTACAAGGGGCTTTACCTCCTGGGCTTTCTTT.

The table lists this clonotype with a few counts. The V and J genes are TRBV20-1 and TRBJ2-1; TRBD1 aligns across 10 bases. The ends lost 6 bases at V and 8 bases at J; junction bases unmatched: 7. The CDR3 has 13 amino acids. The germline V gene encodes CDR1 DFQATT and CDR2 SNEGSKA (reference sequence). The CDR3 nucleotides are TGCAGTGCACCGGGACAGGGGTTGGATGAGCAGTTCTTC. Amino acid sequence: CSAPGQGLDEQFF.

V and J are TRBV6-5 and TRBJ2-2; the match to TRBD1 covers 8 bases. CDR1 MNHEY and CDR2 SVGAGI come from the germline V gene. Trimming at V came to 5 bases and at J to 1 base, leaving 6 bases not matched to a gene. The CDR3 loop spans 16 amino acids. The CDR3 protein is CASSTVGTGNTGELFF. The DNA for the CDR3 is TGTGCCAGCAGTACCGTGGGGACAGGGAACACCGGGGAGCTGTTTTTT.

This clonotype came up a few times. This rearrangement joins TRBV18 to TRBJ2-7; possible D gene TRBD1, 6 bases. The V and J ends lost 4 bases and 3 bases respectively, with 13 bases between them. The CDR3 runs to 14 residues. Germline CDR1 KGHSH, CDR2 LQKENI. The CDR3 loop reads CASSRTTGYYEQYF. The CDR3 nucleotides read TGTGCCAGCTCACGGACGACAGGATACTACGAGCAGTACTTC.

The genes are TRBV5-1 and TRBJ1-2; 12 bases match TRBD1. Germline V gene data show CDR1 as SGHRS and CDR2 as YFSETQ. The junction had 17 bases not matched to a gene; V was cut back by 4 bases and J by 4 bases. The CDR3 runs 19 residues. CDR3 bases: TGCGCCAGCAGCCCGCAGGCGTCCGGGACAGGGGGCTTTGGCTATGGCTACACCTTC. Protein sequence: CASSPQASGTGGFGYGYTF.

The V call is TRBV25-1, the J call TRBJ2-5; maybe TRBD2 (5 bases). The germline gives CDR1 MGHDK, CDR2 SYGVNS. CDR3 size: 14 residues. V was shortened by 2 bases and J by 1 base, with 8 bases between the two germline ends. CDR3 loop: CASSEGSGQETQYF. CDR3 DNA sequence: TGTGCCAGCAGTGAAGGGAGTGGCCAAGAGACCCAGTACTTC.

This clonotype has at least ten counts. J is TRBJ1-6 and V is TRBV7-9; D is ambiguous. The CDR3 is 15 residues long. With 3 bases removed from V and 0 bases from J, the gap between germline ends came to 6 bases. Germline V CDR1 and CDR2: SEHNR, FQNEAQ (reference sequence). The DNA for the CDR3 is TGTGCCAGCAGCTTGCAGAGCTCCTATAATTCACCCCTCCACTTT. It codes for CASSLQSSYNSPLHF.

This clonotype was picked up many times. The genes are TRBV6-5 and TRBJ2-3; no clear D gene. Per germline, CDR1 MNHEY and CDR2 SVGAGI. V dropped 3 bases and J dropped 1 base, with 8 bases sitting between them. The length of the CDR3 is 14 residues. The CDR3 reads CASSYEYGTDTQYF. The DNA for the CDR3 is TGTGCCAGCAGTTATGAATACGGCACAGATACGCAGTATTTT.

V and J are TRBV7-9 and TRBJ1-6; 10 nucleotides line up with TRBD1. There are 16 residues in the CDR3. With 5 bases clipped from V and 4 bases from J, the junction kept 5 bases outside the gene matches. The germline V gene encodes CDR1 SEHNR and CDR2 FQNEAQ (reference sequence). As DNA, the CDR3 is TGTGCCAGCAGCCGGCGACAGGGGGCATATAATTCACCCCTCCACTTT. Its translation is CASSRRQGAYNSPLHF.

The chain has TRBV6-5 and TRBJ1-2; D unclear. In germline, CDR1 is MNHEY, CDR2 SVGAGI. This CDR3 is built from 14 residues. V was clipped by 2 bases and J by 8 bases, with 15 bases between them. CDR3 sequence: CASSYMFRVLGYTF. CDR3 nucleotide sequence: TGTGCCAGCAGTTACATGTTTCGGGTGTTGGGCTACACCTTC.

This clonotype was observed a handful of times. The chain links TRBV4-3 to TRBJ2-3; D might be TRBD1 (6 bases). The CDR3 consists of 13 residues. Trimming shortened V by 4 bases and J by 6 bases, and 11 bases separated the two germline ends. Germline V gene lookup returns CDR1 LGHNA and CDR2 YSLEER. The CDR3 protein is CASSPGQSDTQYF. The CDR3 DNA sequence: TGCGCCAGCAGCCCTGGACAGAGTGATACGCAGTATTTT.

This clonotype was picked up a small number of times. The chain has TRBV6-5 and TRBJ2-7; D ambiguous. The CDR3 is made up of 14 amino acids. V shed 6 bases and J shed 3 bases, with 15 bases lying between them. Germline-derived CDR1 and CDR2 are MNHEY and SVGAGI. CDR3 sequence (DNA): TGTGCCAGCAGCCGACATAGGGCCGTCTACGAGCAGTACTTC. Its protein is CASSRHRAVYEQYF.

The genes are TRBV12-5 and TRBJ1-5; D might be TRBD1 (6 bases). The CDR3 extends over 18 amino acids. Germline CDR1 is LGHNT and CDR2 is FRNRAP. The V gene lost 0 bases and the J gene lost 0 bases, with 15 bases spanning the gap. CDR3 in DNA: TGTGCTAGTGGTTTGGTAAGGCGCAGGGGCTTTAGCAATCAGCCCCAGCATTTT. This translates into CASGLVRRRGFSNQPQHF.

This clonotype was counted ten times or more. This chain's CDR3 is CASSFRGLTDTQYF. The CDR3 DNA reads as TGTGCCAGCAGCTTCAGGGGCCTCACAGATACGCAGTATTTT. This chain links TRBV7-2 with TRBJ2-3; tentatively, D is TRBD1 (6 bases). The CDR3 spans 14 residues. Germline assignment: CDR1 SGHTA and CDR2 FQGNSA. V was clipped by 3 bases and J by 2 bases, with 9 bases between them.

This clonotype was found a few times. The V and J genes are TRBV18 and TRBJ2-5, with TRBD1 matching 8 bases. Germline V lookup: CDR1 KGHSH, CDR2 LQKENI. The CDR3 totals 15 residues. V trimming: 2 bases; J trimming: 4 bases; junction bases outside the gene matches: 6. DNA for the CDR3: TGTGCCAGCTCACCAAAATTGGACAGGGTAGAGACCCAGTACTTC. This gives the protein CASSPKLDRVETQYF.

This clonotype has only a few counts. CDR3 residues: CASVPDRAPSNTGELFF. In nucleotides, the CDR3 is TGTGCCAGCGTCCCCGACAGGGCCCCTTCGAACACCGGGGAGCTGTTTTTT. This chain connects TRBV6-2 or TRBV6-3 to TRBJ2-2, with TRBD1 identical over 7 bases. The CDR3 contains 17 residues. Germline CDR1 is MNHEY and CDR2 is SVGEGT. J gave up 0 bases and V 8 bases, and 12 bases lay outside the gene matches.

In its sample, this clonotype was seen many times. The chain recombines TRBV12-3 or TRBV12-4 with TRBJ2-3; 7 nucleotides line up with TRBD2. This CDR3 comprises 14 residues. The V segment lost 1 base and the J segment 4 bases; nucleotides outside the gene matches: 2. The CDR3 nucleotides read TGTGCCAGCAGTTTAGGAGCGGGATCAGATACGCAGTATTTT. The encoded protein is CASSLGAGSDTQYF.

V is TRBV7-8 and J is TRBJ1-4; D is uncertain. The V gene's germline CDR1 is SGHVS and CDR2 FQNEAQ. The ends were cut back, 5 bases at V and 7 bases at J, with 17 bases in the middle. The CDR3 runs to 15 residues. The CDR3 nucleotides read TGTGCCAGCAGCCTACGGACCGGTGAGGGTGAAAAACTGTTTTTT. This codes for CASSLRTGEGEKLFF. The full variable domain, its missing parts supplied by reference TRBV7-8 and TRBJ1-4, is GAGVSQSPRYKVAKRGQDVALRCDPISGHVSLFWYQQALGQGPEFLTYFQNEAQLDKSGLPSDRFFAERPEGSVSTLKIQRTQQEDSAVYLCASSLRTGEGEKLFFGSGTQLSVL.

In DNA form, the CDR3 reads TGCGCCAGCAGCTCCCTTATGAGACGACGGGGGCCCCGGGGGGACACCGGGGAGCTGTTTTTT. Translating it yields CASSSLMRRRGPRGDTGELFF. V and J are TRBV5-1 and TRBJ2-2; a possible D gene is TRBD2 (7 bases). This CDR3 region has 21 residues. Trimming took off 3 bases at V and 3 bases at J, with 30 bases between the two ends. Germline CDR1 SGHRS, CDR2 YFSETQ.